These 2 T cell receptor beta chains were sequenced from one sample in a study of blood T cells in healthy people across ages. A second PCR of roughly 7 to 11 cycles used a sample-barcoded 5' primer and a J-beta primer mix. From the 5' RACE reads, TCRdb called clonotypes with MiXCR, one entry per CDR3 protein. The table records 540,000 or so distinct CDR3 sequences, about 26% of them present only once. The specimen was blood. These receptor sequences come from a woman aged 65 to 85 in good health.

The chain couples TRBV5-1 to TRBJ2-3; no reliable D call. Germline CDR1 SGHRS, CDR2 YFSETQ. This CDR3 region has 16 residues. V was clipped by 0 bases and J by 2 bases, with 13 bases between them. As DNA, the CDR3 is TGCGCCAGCAGCTTGGGGGTTTCCCAACTCACAGATACGCAGTATTTT. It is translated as CASSLGVSQLTDTQYF.

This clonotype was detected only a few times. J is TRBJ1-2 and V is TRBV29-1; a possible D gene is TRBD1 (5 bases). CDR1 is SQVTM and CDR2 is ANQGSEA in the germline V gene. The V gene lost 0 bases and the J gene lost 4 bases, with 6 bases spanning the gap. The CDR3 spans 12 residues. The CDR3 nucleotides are TGCAGCGTTGAAGACACAGGCTATGGCTACACCTTC. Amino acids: CSVEDTGYGYTF.